This passage covers 3 T cell receptor beta chains from one sample sequenced in a study of beta chain features in type 1 diabetes. The study's findings and limits: In every one of the four CD4+ subsets, TCRB CDR3s were moderately but significantly shorter in Type 1 diabetes patients.

Reverse transcribing all isolated RNA meant expressed TCRB transcripts were sequenced. The repertoire was sequenced with immunoSEQ multiplex PCR; TCRdb's copy has only in-frame clones and lacks some. The table includes a few hundred thousand clones, roughly 13% detected once. These receptors have no known antigen. Specimen: naive CD4+ T cells from blood. Receptors were obtained from a man aged 25-40 years with type 1 diabetes.

This chain joins TRBV5-4 and TRBJ1-5; 7 bases fit TRBD1. V dropped 4 bases and J dropped 5; count of bases not matched to a gene: 3. Per germline, CDR1 SGHNT and CDR2 YYREEE (reference sequence). The CDR3 sequence is 13 residues long. The CDR3 spells CASSQQGDQPQHF. Written as DNA, the CDR3 is TGTGCCAGCAGCCAGCAGGGGGATCAGCCCCAGCATTTT.

V is TRBV5-4 and J is TRBJ2-5; a possible D gene is TRBD2 (6 bases). The V end was cut by 4 bases, the J end by 5 bases, with 12 bases between. Germline CDR1 is SGHNT and CDR2 is YYREEE (reference sequence). The CDR3 has 13 residues. The CDR3 loop reads CASSTQGRETQYF. CDR3 sequence (DNA): TGTGCCAGCAGCACCCAAGGGAGGGAGACCCAGTACTTC.

The chain joins TRBV5-1 to TRBJ1-2; D remains unclear. CDR3 length equals 13 residues. CDR1 is SGHRS and CDR2 is YFSETQ in the germline V gene. Trimming stripped 3 bases from V and 5 bases from J, with 11 bases between. CDR3 residues: CASSSEAEYGYTF. As DNA, the CDR3 is TGCGCCAGCAGCTCCGAGGCAGAGTATGGCTACACCTTC.